The 23 T cell receptor beta chains in this list originate from one sample, sequenced in a study of metastatic and nonmetastatic thyroid tumors. There were no patients who had received any treatment before thyroid surgery. TCRdb reanalyzed the PCR reads via MiXCR. The table has approximately 32,000 clones, 15% to 20% seen once; the top ten hold 8% to 11%. The specimen sequenced was blood. The source of these receptors is a female donor with papillary thyroid cancer or a benign thyroid nodule (not recorded which). Some clones in this sample may be carry-over from other donors' samples.

By sample fraction, this clone is medium-sized. This rearrangement joins TRBV6-1 to TRBJ1-2; TRBD1 is a possible D gene (5 bases). In germline, CDR1 is MNHNS, CDR2 SASEGT. V was trimmed by 5 bases and J by 4 bases, leaving 14 bases between them. The CDR3 loop spans 14 amino acids. CDR3 sequence (DNA): TGTGCCAGCAGTCCACGGGGCAGCTCCTATGGCTACACCTTC. Protein: CASSPRGSSYGYTF.

This clone was observed many times. V is TRBV6-1 and J is TRBJ2-3; a weak D match, TRBD1 (6 bases). Germline CDR1 MNHNS, CDR2 SASEGT. The length of the CDR3 is 14 residues. The V end was cut by 6 bases, the J end by 4 bases, with 14 bases between. The CDR3 sequence is CASSPRQASDTQYF. In DNA form, the CDR3 reads TGTGCCAGCAGCCCCCGACAGGCATCAGATACGCAGTATTTT.

This clone was detected only once. V is TRBV20-1 and J is TRBJ2-7; D is unclear. V lost 2 bases to trimming and J lost 4 bases, with 6 bases between them. This CDR3 has 11 amino acids. Germline V lookup: CDR1 DFQATT, CDR2 SNEGSKA (reference sequence). The CDR3 bases are TGCAGTGCTAGACCTGATTACGAGCAGTACTTC. It translates to CSARPDYEQYF.

There are many counts of this clone. V gene TRBV4-1 combines with J gene TRBJ1-1, with a weak D call TRBD1 (6 bases). CDR3 length equals 13 residues. V was cut by 4 bases and J by 4 bases, with 10 bases left in between. The V gene's germline CDR1 is MGHRA and CDR2 YSYEKL. CDR3: CASSRGQSTEAFF. The CDR3 DNA follows: TGCGCCAGCAGCCGAGGACAGTCCACTGAAGCTTTCTTT.

This clone was counted ten times or more. The chain carries TRBV30 and TRBJ1-1; tentatively, D is TRBD1 (6 bases). The CDR3 has 13 amino acids. In germline, CDR1 is GTSNPN, CDR2 SVGIG (reference sequence). Trimming cost V 2 bases and J 1 base, with 8 bases left between them. The CDR3 DNA reads as TGTGCCTGGAGTAGGGGGGGGAACACTGAAGCTTTCTTT. This encodes CAWSRGGNTEAFF.

The DNA of the CDR3 is TGTGCCAGCAGCTTAGCGCCACAGGCGTCTGTCTATGGCTACACCTTC. It encodes CASSLAPQASVYGYTF. The chain carries TRBV7-8 and TRBJ1-2; D is perhaps TRBD1 (5 bases). V lost 0 bases and J lost 4, with 15 bases in between. The CDR3 spans 16 residues. Germline V gene lookup returns CDR1 SGHVS and CDR2 FQNEAQ.

This clone was counted at least ten times. This rearrangement joins TRBV6-4 to TRBJ2-2, with 8 positions matching TRBD1. Germline values: CDR1 MRHNA, CDR2 SNTAGT. CDR3 length: 16 residues. Trimming took 5 bases from V and 0 from J; bases not matched to a gene: 5. The CDR3 sequence: CASSPQGGSNTGELFF. In DNA form, the CDR3 reads TGTGCCAGCAGTCCACAGGGGGGCTCGAACACCGGGGAGCTGTTTTTT.

This sequence joins TRBV5-1 and TRBJ2-3, with 9 positions matching TRBD2. V lost 2 bases to trimming and J lost 3 bases; unmatched junction nucleotides: 10. There are 17 residues in the CDR3. The germline gives CDR1 SGHRS, CDR2 YFSETQ. The CDR3 sequence: CASSLSLAGDGTDTQYF. Written as DNA, the CDR3 is TGCGCCAGCAGCTTATCCTTAGCGGGAGATGGAACAGATACGCAGTATTTT.

This chain uses TRBV2 with TRBJ1-5; D is undetermined. V was shortened by 8 bases and J by 0 bases, with 20 bases between the two germline ends. The CDR3 totals 17 residues. Looked up from germline, CDR1 is SNHLY and CDR2 is FYNNEI. The CDR3, as DNA: TGTGCCAGCTCCCTATGGGTAGGTTCGTATAGCAATCAGCCCCAGCATTTT. This sequence encodes CASSLWVGSYSNQPQHF.

This clone appeared many times. The rearrangement uses TRBV7-9 and TRBJ1-4; D is perhaps TRBD1 (5 bases). Trimming took off 0 bases at V and 4 bases at J, with 12 bases between the two ends. Per the germline V gene, CDR1 is SEHNR and CDR2 is FQNEAQ (reference sequence). The CDR3 loop spans 16 amino acids. The CDR3 DNA reads TGTGCCAGCAGCTTAGCTATGTTGACAGTTAATGAAAAACTGTTTTTT. Its translation: CASSLAMLTVNEKLFF.

This clone was found many times. Other DNA sequences in this specimen translate into the identical CDR3. This chain joins TRBV20-1 and TRBJ1-2; D is undetermined. CDR1 DFQATT and CDR2 SNEGSKA come from the germline V gene (reference sequence). The CDR3 runs 11 residues. Trimming shortened V by 4 bases and J by 6 bases, and 9 bases separated the two germline ends. The DNA of the CDR3 is TGCAGTGCTATCTCGACGAATGGCTACACCTTC. Translation: CSAISTNGYTF.

This clone was picked up one time. J is TRBJ2-1 and V is TRBV5-4; 10 positions agree with TRBD2. The CDR3 extends over 15 amino acids. Trimming took 3 bases from V and 7 from J; bases not matched to a gene: 7. The germline V gene encodes CDR1 SGHNT and CDR2 YYREEE (reference sequence). The CDR3, as DNA: TGTGCCAGCAGCTCCCCGGGACTAGCGCAGAATGAGCAGTTCTTC. It translates to CASSSPGLAQNEQFF.

This clone was observed many times. This chain uses TRBV6-1 with TRBJ2-3; 12 nucleotides match TRBD2. The CDR3 length is 16 residues. The ends lost 6 bases at V and 1 base at J; junction bases unmatched: 5. The germline V gene encodes CDR1 MNHNS and CDR2 SASEGT. The CDR3 sequence: CASRTLAGGGTDTQYF. The CDR3, as DNA: TGTGCCAGCAGGACACTAGCGGGGGGCGGCACAGATACGCAGTATTTT.

This clone was picked up many times. The CDR3 protein is CASSSRFRDYHTDTQYF. The DNA of the CDR3 is TGTGCCAGCAGCTCCAGGTTCCGGGACTACCACACAGATACGCAGTATTTT. This chain uses TRBV11-3 with TRBJ2-3; TRBD2 matches 7 bases. The CDR3 runs to 17 residues. The germline CDR1 and CDR2 sequences are SGHNT and YENEEA. V shed 4 bases and J 2 bases; nucleotides not matched to a gene: 12.

This clone was observed at least ten times. This CDR3 is CASSPGQKNNYGYTF. Written as DNA, the CDR3 is TGCGCCAGCAGCCCGGGACAGAAGAATAACTATGGCTACACCTTC. The chain recombines TRBV5-1 with TRBJ1-2; 7 positions agree with TRBD1. CDR3 length equals 15 residues. V gave up 4 bases and J gave up 1 base; unmatched junction bases: 7. The germline V gene encodes CDR1 SGHRS and CDR2 YFSETQ.

This clone has a handful of counts. This chain uses TRBV6-8 with TRBJ2-7; 13 bases align to TRBD2. Per the germline V gene, CDR1 is MNHGY and CDR2 is SAAAGT. The CDR3 covers 17 residues. Losses at the gene ends were 11 bases for V and 2 bases for J; bases not matched to a gene: 15. CDR3: CAGGRTSGRRPPYEQYF. In nucleotides, the CDR3 is TGTGCCGGGGGGCGGACTAGCGGGAGACGGCCCCCCTACGAGCAGTACTTC.

The chain joins TRBV6-5 to TRBJ2-3; 11 bases line up with TRBD2. This CDR3 is 16 amino acids long. Germline lookup yields CDR1 MNHEY and CDR2 SVGAGI. Germline trimming cut 6 bases from V and 11 bases from J; bases unmatched to any gene: 16. DNA of the CDR3: TGTGCCAGCAGCCCCGGTATTAGCGGGGGGGGGCTGGTGCAGTATTTT. This sequence encodes CASSPGISGGGLVQYF.

This clone came up a few times. A much bigger clone sits one base away, suggesting this may be a read error. The rearrangement uses TRBV20-1 and TRBJ2-7; D tentatively reads TRBD1 or TRBD2 (5 bases each). Trimming removed 5 bases at V and 6 bases at J, with 17 bases between. This CDR3 has 13 amino acids. Germline-derived CDR1 and CDR2 are DFQATT and SNEGSKA (reference sequence). CDR3 nucleotides: TGCAGTGCTGGGGACGGAACGTATGGCGAGCAGTACTTC. It encodes CSAGDGTYGEQYF.

The V call is TRBV20-1, the J call TRBJ1-1; D is ambiguous. CDR1 and CDR2 from the germline V gene are DFQATT and SNEGSKA (reference sequence). This CDR3 has 11 residues. The ends were cut back, 7 bases at V and 0 bases at J, with 6 bases in the middle. The CDR3 DNA is TGCAGTGGCACAATGAACACTGAAGCTTTCTTT. This encodes CSGTMNTEAFF.

This clone has only a few counts. The J gene is TRBJ2-1, the V gene TRBV4-1; a possible D gene is TRBD2 (6 bases). Per the germline V gene, CDR1 is MGHRA and CDR2 is YSYEKL. Trimming removed 8 bases from V and 8 bases from J, with 13 bases in between. The CDR3 has 12 amino acids. The CDR3, as DNA: TGCGCCAGCGTAGCCCCGGGGGATGAGCAGTTCTTC. It yields the protein CASVAPGDEQFF.

In its sample, this clone was seen many times. This chain joins TRBV20-1 and TRBJ2-7; D remains unclear. Trimming took 2 bases from V and 3 from J, leaving 17 bases between them. The CDR3 loop spans 15 amino acids. The V gene's germline CDR1 is DFQATT and CDR2 SNEGSKA (reference sequence). The CDR3 sequence: CSARPAGRDIYEQYF. The CDR3, as DNA: TGCAGTGCTAGACCGGCCGGCCGCGATATCTACGAGCAGTACTTC.

This clone was observed many times. This chain uses TRBV5-1 with TRBJ2-4; the D gene is possibly TRBD2 (5 bases). The CDR3 is 13 amino acids. Germline V gene sequence: CDR1 SGHRS, CDR2 YFSETQ. Trimming removed 4 bases from V and 6 bases from J, with 11 bases in between. This CDR3 reads CASSVGDSNIQYF. The DNA of the CDR3 is TGCGCCAGCAGCGTCGGGGATTCAAACATTCAGTACTTC.

This clone was counted ten times or more. This chain uses TRBV6-4 with TRBJ2-1, with D possibly being TRBD2 (6 bases). Trimming cost V 6 bases and J 6 bases, with 18 bases left between them. Germline values: CDR1 MRHNA, CDR2 SNTAGT. The CDR3 is 15 residues long. The CDR3 here is CASSALASEGNEQFF. The DNA of the CDR3 is TGTGCCAGCAGCGCACTAGCTTCTGAGGGCAATGAGCAGTTCTTC.